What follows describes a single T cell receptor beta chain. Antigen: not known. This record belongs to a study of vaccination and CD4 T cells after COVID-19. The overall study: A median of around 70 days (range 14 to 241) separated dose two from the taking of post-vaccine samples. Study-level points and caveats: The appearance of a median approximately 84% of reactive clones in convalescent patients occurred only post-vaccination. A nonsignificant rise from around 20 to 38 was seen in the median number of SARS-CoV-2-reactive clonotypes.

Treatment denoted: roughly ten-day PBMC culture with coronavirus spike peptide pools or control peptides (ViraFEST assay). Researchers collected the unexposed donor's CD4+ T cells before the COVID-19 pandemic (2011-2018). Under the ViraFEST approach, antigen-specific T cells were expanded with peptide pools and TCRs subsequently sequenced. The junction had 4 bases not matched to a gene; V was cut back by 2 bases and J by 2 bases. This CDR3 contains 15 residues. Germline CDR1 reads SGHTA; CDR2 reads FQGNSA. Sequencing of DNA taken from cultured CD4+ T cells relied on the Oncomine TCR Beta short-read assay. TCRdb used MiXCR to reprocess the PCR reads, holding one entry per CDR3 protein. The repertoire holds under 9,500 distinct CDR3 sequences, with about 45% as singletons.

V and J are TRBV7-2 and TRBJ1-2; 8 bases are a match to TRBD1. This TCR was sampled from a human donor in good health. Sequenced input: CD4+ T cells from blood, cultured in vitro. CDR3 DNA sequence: TGTGCCAGCAGCTTACCAGGGGGCGTAAACTATGGCTACACCTTC. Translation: CASSLPGGVNYGYTF.